This is a list of T cell receptor beta chains from one sample in a study of human T cells and chemical hapten exposure. TCRdb processed the RACE reads anew with MiXCR; each CDR3 protein has one entry. Of 150,000 to 200,000 distinct CDR3 sequences in the sample, 28% were seen once. The source material was whole blood, sampled in connection with sensitization to the hapten diphenylcyclopropenone (DPC). The receptor source for this set is a woman aged 18-29 years with alopecia areata. Some clones in this sample may be carry-over from other donors' samples. Each CDR3 is given with its conserved first and last residue. Fields, in order: clone size, V gene, D gene, J gene, CDR3 DNA, CDR3 protein. The D gene is left open where the match is weak. Clone size, where shown, is once, few, many, or a class for clones that have expanded.

NA	TRBV29-1	TRBD2	TRBJ2-1	TGCAGCGCTGAGAGCGGGGGGGCAAATGAGCAGTTCTTC	CSAESGGANEQFF
few	TRBV6-2/TRBV6-3	TRBD1	TRBJ1-5	TGTGCCAGCAGTTACGTTCAACAGGGGATTCAGCCCCAGCATTTT	CASSYVQQGIQPQHF
NA	TRBV6-2/TRBV6-3	TRBD1	TRBJ1-2	TGTGCCAGCAGTCCCGGACAGGGCCTCTATGGCTACACCTTC	CASSPGQGLYGYTF
few	TRBV21-1	NA	TRBJ1-6	TGTGCCAACTATCGGACAGAGTATAATTCACCCCTCCACTTT	CANYRTEYNSPLHF
few	TRBV6-2/TRBV6-3	NA	TRBJ1-2	TGTGCCAGCAGCTCTCCGGGATCAAAGTATGGCTACACCTTC	CASSSPGSKYGYTF
NA	TRBV20-1	TRBD2	TRBJ2-7	TGCAGTGCATCCCCGACTAGCGGGATTTCCTACGAGCAGTACTTC	CSASPTSGISYEQYF
few	TRBV11-2	NA	TRBJ2-2	TGTGCCAGCAGCTTGACAGACAGCGGGGAGCTGTTTTTT	CASSLTDSGELFF
few	TRBV20-1	TRBD1	TRBJ1-1	TGCAGTGCTAGAGGGGACAGGGACACTGAAGCTTTCTTT	CSARGDRDTEAFF
few	TRBV5-1	NA	TRBJ2-1	TGCGCCAGCAGCAAGGACGGTCCGGTTTACAATGAGCAGTTCTTC	CASSKDGPVYNEQFF
few	TRBV4-1	NA	TRBJ2-1	TGCGCCAGCAGCCAAGATAGGGGGGGGTGGTCCTACAATGAGCAGTTCTTC	CASSQDRGGWSYNEQFF
few	TRBV5-1	TRBD2	TRBJ2-7	TGCGCCAGCAGAGCCGGGACTAGCGGGGGGGAGCAGTACTTC	CASRAGTSGGEQYF
once	TRBV6-2/TRBV6-3	TRBD2	TRBJ2-7	TGTGCCAGCAGTTACTCCGGGACTAGCGGCTACGAGCAGTACTTC	CASSYSGTSGYEQYF
NA	TRBV7-9	TRBD1	TRBJ2-1	TGTGCCAGCAGAAGTTATAGGGACAGGGGCAGGAATGAGCAGTTCTTC	CASRSYRDRGRNEQFF
NA	TRBV29-1	TRBD1	TRBJ2-1	TGCAGCGTCCCGAGGACAGGGTTTGATGAGCAGTTCTTC	CSVPRTGFDEQFF
many	TRBV6-5	TRBD2	TRBJ2-1	TGTGCCAGCAGCTTAGCGGGGGGACCCTACAATGAGCAGTTCTTC	CASSLAGGPYNEQFF
few	TRBV7-2	NA	TRBJ2-7	TGTGCCAGCAGCTCCGGAGCCTACGAGCAGTACTTC	CASSSGAYEQYF
NA	TRBV4-1	NA	TRBJ1-1	TGCGCCAGCAGCCAAGGGATAACTGAAGCTTTCTTT	CASSQGITEAFF
NA	TRBV19	NA	TRBJ2-5	TGTGCCAGTAGTAGGAAAGGACAGATTGCAGAGACCCAGTACTTC	CASSRKGQIAETQYF
few	TRBV7-2	NA	TRBJ1-5	TGTGCCAGCAGCCCTCCGCAGGGAGGTCAGCCCCAGCATTTT	CASSPPQGGQPQHF
few	TRBV6-5	TRBD1	TRBJ1-1	TGTGCCAGCAGTTACCATATTTGGACAGGAACGAACACTGAAGCTTTCTTT	CASSYHIWTGTNTEAFF